Each of the 31 T cell receptor beta chains below was sequenced from the same sample in a study of blood T cell repertoires in COVID-19. Using immunoSEQ multiplex PCR, the repertoire was profiled, and TCRdb retains in-frame clones only, with some absent. Of about 300,000 clones listed, 70% to 90% are singletons. The material sequenced was peripheral blood. Receptors originate from a young woman who had recovered from COVID-19.

The chain combines TRBV19 with TRBJ1-2, with unresolved D. This CDR3 region has 14 residues. Germline V CDR1 and CDR2: LNHDA, SQIVND (reference sequence). Trimming took 1 base from V and 6 from J, leaving 12 bases between them. The CDR3 DNA sequence: TGTGCCAGTAGTATAGGACACGCAGGTAATGGCTACACCTTC. This gives the protein CASSIGHAGNGYTF.

The chain combines TRBV5-4 with TRBJ2-7; 9 nucleotides align to TRBD2. Germline V gene lookup returns CDR1 SGHNT and CDR2 YYREEE (reference sequence). The CDR3 sequence is 15 residues long. Germline trimming cut 2 bases from V and 3 bases from J; bases unmatched to any gene: 6. CDR3 sequence (DNA): TGTGCCAGCAGCTTAGCTGCGGGGGGGCTCTACGAGCAGTACTTC. Residues: CASSLAAGGLYEQYF.

V and J are TRBV28 and TRBJ2-1; D may be TRBD2 (6 bases). CDR1 MDHEN and CDR2 SYDVKM come from the germline V gene. The CDR3 runs to 13 residues. V dropped 8 bases and J dropped 1 base, with 9 bases sitting between them. The CDR3 bases are TGTGCCAGCCGTGGGGGGTCCTACAATGAGCAGTTCTTC. Translation gives CASRGGSYNEQFF.

The chain links TRBV6-1 to TRBJ1-3; D is perhaps TRBD1 (6 bases). Germline CDR1 MNHNS, CDR2 SASEGT. The CDR3 is 16 amino acids. Trimming left V 4 bases short and J 4 bases short, with 17 bases between. CDR3 DNA sequence: TGTGCCAGCAGTGTAGGAACAGGGCTGATCGGAAACACCATATATTTT. Residues: CASSVGTGLIGNTIYF.

The CDR3 DNA sequence: TGTGCCAGCGGCCCGACAGCGCATAGCTCCTACGAGCAGTACTTC. This codes for CASGPTAHSSYEQYF. The chain joins TRBV9 to TRBJ2-7; the D gene is possibly TRBD1 (5 bases). The germline CDR1 and CDR2 sequences are SGDLS and YYNGEE. The V end lost 7 bases, the J end lost 0 bases, and 17 bases lay between the germline ends. The CDR3 contains 15 residues.

V and J are TRBV2 and TRBJ1-6; TRBD1 is a possible D gene (6 bases). Trimming pared 3 bases from V and 6 bases from J, leaving 15 bases between. This CDR3 has 16 residues. The germline gives CDR1 SNHLY, CDR2 FYNNEI. The CDR3 loop reads CASSDTGSAFNSPLHF. As DNA, the CDR3 is TGTGCCAGCAGTGACACAGGGTCAGCCTTTAATTCACCCCTCCACTTT.

This clone was observed once. The chain uses TRBV28 and TRBJ1-3; D is unclear. The CDR3 extends over 13 amino acids. Per the germline V gene, CDR1 is MDHEN and CDR2 is SYDVKM. With 7 bases removed from V and 1 base from J, the gap between germline ends came to 8 bases. The CDR3 here is CASNLFSGNTIYF. CDR3 nucleotides: TGTGCCAGCAATCTCTTTTCTGGAAACACCATATATTTT.

The rearrangement joins TRBV18 to TRBJ1-1, with D perhaps matching TRBD1 (6 bases). The CDR3 consists of 17 residues. CDR1 KGHSH and CDR2 LQKENI come from the germline V gene. V lost 8 bases and J 3 bases, leaving 25 bases between the germline ends. The CDR3 nucleotides are TGTGCCAGCCAATCCTGGGGGGGCGAAGATGTCGACACTGAAGCTTTCTTT. Amino acid sequence: CASQSWGGEDVDTEAFF.

This clone was picked up one time. CDR3 sequence (DNA): TGTGCCAGCAGTTCCCCAGCGGGCTACGAGCAGTACTTC. Residues: CASSSPAGYEQYF. This rearrangement joins TRBV5-4 to TRBJ2-7, with D maybe TRBD2 (6 bases). V was pared by 5 bases and J by 3 bases, with 12 bases between. The germline V gene has CDR1 SGHNT and CDR2 YYREEE (reference sequence). This CDR3 comprises 13 residues.

This sequence joins TRBV19 and TRBJ2-7; 7 bases match TRBD1. The germline V gene has CDR1 LNHDA and CDR2 SQIVND (reference sequence). The length of the CDR3 is 14 residues. Unmatched junction bases numbered 9, after V lost 6 bases and J lost 4 bases. DNA for the CDR3: TGTGCCAGTAGATCGACAGGGATTTCGTACGAGCAGTACTTC. Translating gives CASRSTGISYEQYF.

The CDR3 reads CASSYRGFGNQPQHF. The CDR3 region has the DNA TGTGCCAGCAGTTATCGGGGGTTCGGCAATCAGCCCCAGCATTTT. This chain uses TRBV6-2 or TRBV6-3 with TRBJ1-5; the D gene is possibly TRBD1 (5 bases). The V end was cut by 3 bases, the J end by 2 bases, with 11 bases between. The CDR3 consists of 15 residues. The germline gives CDR1 MNHEY, CDR2 SVGEGT.

CDR3 sequence reads: CASSPNLNQPQHF. DNA of the CDR3: TGTGCCAGCAGCCCCAACCTAAATCAGCCCCAGCATTTT. The chain is built from TRBV3-1 (or the pseudogene TRBV3-2) and TRBJ1-5; D unresolved. The CDR3 length is 13 residues. Trimming took off 4 bases at V and 4 bases at J, with 8 bases between the two ends. Germline CDR1 reads LGHDT; CDR2 reads YNNKEL (reference sequence).

The chain combines TRBV5-8 with TRBJ1-5; perhaps TRBD1 as D (5 bases). V was cut by 4 bases and J by 5 bases, with 16 bases left in between. CDR1 is SGHTS and CDR2 is YDEGEE in the germline V gene. This CDR3 comprises 15 residues. The CDR3 spells CASSHRTSRDQPQHF. In DNA, the CDR3 is TGTGCCAGCAGCCACAGGACATCCCGAGATCAGCCCCAGCATTTT.

This sequence joins TRBV25-1 and TRBJ1-3; 8 nucleotides agree with TRBD1. J lost 7 bases, V lost 1 base, and 6 bases had no gene match. The CDR3 runs 15 residues. Per germline, CDR1 MGHDK and CDR2 SYGVNS. CDR3 protein: CASSEWQGAGNTIYF. CDR3 nucleotide sequence: TGTGCCAGCAGTGAATGGCAGGGGGCCGGGAACACCATATATTTT.

This chain connects TRBV11-3 to TRBJ2-1, with TRBD2 matching over 8 bases. The CDR3 is 15 amino acids. The junction had 5 bases not matched to a gene; V was cut back by 5 bases and J by 2 bases. The V gene's germline CDR1 is SGHNT and CDR2 YENEEA. The CDR3 protein is CASSSGGQAYNEQFF. The DNA of the CDR3 is TGTGCCAGCAGCAGCGGGGGCCAGGCCTACAATGAGCAGTTCTTC. The full variable domain, its missing parts supplied by reference TRBV11-3 and TRBJ2-1, is EAGVVQSPRYKIIEKKQPVAFWCNPISGHNTLYWYLQNLGQGPELLIRYENEEAVDDSQLPKDRFSAERLKGVDSTLKIQPAELGDSAVYLCASSSGGQAYNEQFFGPGTRLTVL.

The genes are TRBV27 and TRBJ1-5, with a tentative D call TRBD1 (5 bases). This CDR3 contains 15 residues. Germline CDR1 reads MNHEY; CDR2 reads SMNVEV (reference sequence). V was clipped by 1 base and J by 7 bases, with 14 bases between them. For the CDR3, the DNA is TGTGCCAGCAGTTTATACAGGTCCTCAGGGCAGCCCCAGCATTTT. As protein: CASSLYRSSGQPQHF.

The chain links TRBV10-3 to TRBJ1-1; D might be TRBD1 (5 bases). This CDR3 region has 13 residues. V lost 5 bases to trimming and J lost 3 bases, with 10 bases between them. The germline gives CDR1 ENHRY, CDR2 SYGVKD. The CDR3 sequence is CAISTGEDTEAFF. CDR3 sequence (DNA): TGTGCCATCAGTACGGGGGAGGACACTGAAGCTTTCTTT.

The V call is TRBV24-1, the J call TRBJ1-5; 8 positions match TRBD1. V gave up 3 bases and J gave up 3 bases; unmatched junction bases: 3. Germline loops: CDR1 KGHDR, CDR2 SFDVKD. This CDR3 has 15 amino acids. The CDR3 DNA sequence: TGTGCCACCAGTGATCCGCAGGGGGCCAATCAGCCCCAGCATTTT. It specifies CATSDPQGANQPQHF.

As DNA, the CDR3 is TGTGCCAGCAGAAGATCGGGACAAGCGAACACTGAAGCTTTCTTT. Translated: CASRRSGQANTEAFF. V gene TRBV6-5 combines with J gene TRBJ1-1; D possibly corresponds to TRBD1 (6 bases). V was shortened by 6 bases and J by 1 base, with 15 bases between the two germline ends. Germline V CDR1 and CDR2: MNHEY, SVGAGI. The CDR3 extends over 15 amino acids.

This chain connects TRBV20-1 to TRBJ2-1, with 10 positions matching TRBD2. The CDR3 spans 16 residues. Germline V gives CDR1 DFQATT, CDR2 SNEGSKA (reference sequence). Trimming at V came to 4 bases and at J to 4 bases, leaving 10 bases not matched to a gene. The CDR3 nucleotides are TGCAGTGCTACTGAACCAGCGGGGGGGAGGTACAATGAGCAGTTCTTC. Protein product: CSATEPAGGRYNEQFF.

This clone was detected a few times. V usage is TRBV20-1 and J usage is TRBJ1-4; D unclear. CDR3 size: 11 residues. Germline loops: CDR1 DFQATT, CDR2 SNEGSKA (reference sequence). V gave up 3 bases and J gave up 10 bases, with 9 bases separating them. In DNA form, the CDR3 reads TGCAGTGCTAGGCTCCCCGGAAAACTGTTTTTT. It specifies CSARLPGKLFF.

The gene calls are TRBV29-1 and TRBJ1-5; 8 bases line up with TRBD1. From germline, CDR1 is SQVTM and CDR2 ANQGSEA. The CDR3 is 13 amino acids. With V trimmed by 4 bases and J by 6 bases, 5 bases remained unmatched. CDR3 in amino acids: CSVVTGEGQPQHF. CDR3 coding DNA: TGCAGCGTTGTGACAGGGGAGGGTCAGCCCCAGCATTTT.

This sequence joins TRBV5-4 and TRBJ2-3; 9 bases match TRBD2. The CDR3 contains 16 residues. CDR1 and CDR2 from the germline V gene are SGHNT and YYREEE (reference sequence). Unmatched junction bases numbered 7, after V lost 0 bases and J lost 5 bases. Here the CDR3 reads CASSLGGASGVDTQYF. In DNA, the CDR3 is TGTGCCAGCAGCTTGGGAGGGGCTAGCGGGGTAGATACGCAGTATTTT.

This chain connects TRBV7-3 to TRBJ1-1; a possible D gene is TRBD1 (5 bases). The V and J ends lost 1 base and 7 bases respectively, with 13 bases between them. The CDR3 sequence is 14 residues long. Germline-derived CDR1 and CDR2 are SGHTA and FQGTGA. CDR3 loop: CASSLMGQRSEAFF. The DNA of the CDR3 is TGTGCCAGCAGCTTAATGGGGCAGAGAAGTGAAGCTTTCTTT.

This chain joins TRBV28 and TRBJ2-7, with TRBD1 as a possible D gene (6 bases). Germline V lookup: CDR1 MDHEN, CDR2 SYDVKM. Between the trimmed V and J ends, which lost 3 bases and 1 base, there was a span of 13 bases. The CDR3 sequence is 15 residues long. CDR3 DNA sequence: TGTGCCAGCAGTTTTGTCGGTCAGGGGTCCTACGAGCAGTACTTC. This translates into CASSFVGQGSYEQYF.

The J gene is TRBJ1-4, the V gene TRBV2, with 10 bases that match TRBD1. The CDR3 has 15 amino acids. Per germline, CDR1 SNHLY and CDR2 FYNNEI. V lost 4 bases to trimming and J lost 7 bases; unmatched junction nucleotides: 6. The CDR3 reads CASSGLGQGTEKLFF. The CDR3 nucleotides are TGTGCCAGCAGTGGTTTGGGACAGGGGACTGAAAAACTGTTTTTT.

This sequence joins TRBV18 and TRBJ2-3, with 9 bases fitting TRBD1. The CDR3 spans 15 residues. The J segment lost 2 bases and the V segment lost 2 bases, leaving 2 bases of the junction unmatched. The germline CDR1 and CDR2 sequences are KGHSH and LQKENI. In DNA, the CDR3 is TGTGCCAGCTCACCAGGGACAGGGACCACAGATACGCAGTATTTT. Translation: CASSPGTGTTDTQYF.

The rearrangement links TRBV28 to TRBJ2-3, with 9 bases matching TRBD2. The ends lost 3 bases at V and 6 bases at J; junction bases unmatched: 7. CDR1 and CDR2 from the germline V gene are MDHEN and SYDVKM. CDR3 size: 15 residues. CDR3 loop: CASSFGGGAGDTQYF. The CDR3 DNA follows: TGTGCCAGCAGTTTCGGCGGGGGGGCCGGGGATACGCAGTATTTT.

The chain employs TRBV7-2 and TRBJ1-2, with TRBD1 matching over 7 bases. The V gene's germline CDR1 is SGHTA and CDR2 FQGNSA. This CDR3 region has 13 residues. Trimming took 4 bases from V and 2 from J; bases not matched to a gene: 1. CDR3 loop: CASSSTGNYGYTF. CDR3 bases: TGTGCCAGCAGCTCGACAGGGAACTATGGCTACACCTTC.

Only a few counts were recorded for this clone. V gene TRBV11-3 combines with J gene TRBJ2-3; 7 bases map to TRBD1. The CDR3 totals 17 residues. V gave up 0 bases and J gave up 3 bases; unmatched junction bases: 9. CDR1 is SGHNT, CDR2 YENEEA, per germline. The DNA of the CDR3 is TGTGCCAGCAGCTTAGAGTCCAGGGGGATTGTTACAGATACGCAGTATTTT. Translating gives CASSLESRGIVTDTQYF.

The rearrangement joins TRBV2 to TRBJ2-7; 7 bases map to TRBD1. CDR1 is SNHLY and CDR2 is FYNNEI in the germline V gene. The CDR3 runs to 13 residues. With V trimmed by 6 bases and J by 3 bases, 5 bases remained unmatched. The CDR3 reads CASSGDSLYEQYF. For the CDR3, the DNA is TGTGCCAGCAGCGGGGACAGTCTCTACGAGCAGTACTTC.